The 10 T cell receptor beta chains below all came from one sample that was sequenced in a study of lymphopenia after photon versus proton radiotherapy. Sequencing used immunoSEQ multiplex PCR; TCRdb keeps in-frame clones, though not all of them. The table has 25,000 to 30,000 clones, 90% seen once; the top ten hold around 0.81%. The sample consisted of peripheral blood, taken from a patient treated with photon-based radiotherapy. The receptors were sampled from a woman between 50 and 59 years old with cholangiocarcinoma.

The chain is built from TRBV5-1 and TRBJ1-1; D might be TRBD1 (5 bases). V lost 4 bases and J 4 bases, leaving 11 bases between the germline ends. The CDR3 covers 13 residues. Germline V lookup: CDR1 SGHRS, CDR2 YFSETQ. The CDR3 DNA sequence: TGCGCCAGCAGCCCCCCGGGGGGCACTGAAGCTTTCTTT. This sequence encodes CASSPPGGTEAFF. Full variable domain (rest looked up from reference TRBV5-1 and TRBJ1-1): KAGVTQTPRYLIKTRGQQVTLSCSPISGHRSVSWYQQTPGQGLQFLFEYFSETQRNKGNFPGRFSGRQFSNSRSEMNVSTLELGDSALYLCASSPPGGTEAFFGQGTRLTVV.

The chain has TRBV10-1 and TRBJ1-2; D gene uncertain. The germline V and J ends were trimmed by 0 bases and 2 bases, with 4 bases remaining between them. CDR3 length equals 13 residues. Germline values: CDR1 WNHNN, CDR2 SYGVQD (reference sequence). Here the CDR3 DNA reads TGCGCCAGCAGTGAGTCACAGAACTATGGCTACACCTTC. This codes for CASSESQNYGYTF.

The gene calls are TRBV4-3 and TRBJ2-6, with D unclear. CDR3 size: 18 residues. The V and J ends lost 0 bases and 0 bases respectively, with 12 bases between them. CDR1 and CDR2 from the germline V gene are LGHNA and YSLEER. The CDR3 protein is CASSQDSRLTSGANVLTF. CDR3 bases: TGCGCCAGCAGCCAAGATAGCCGACTGACCTCTGGGGCCAACGTCCTGACTTTC.

The rearrangement joins TRBV6-5 to TRBJ1-5; 7 positions agree with TRBD1. J was trimmed by 3 bases and V by 6 bases; bases with no gene match: 5. The germline V gene encodes CDR1 MNHEY and CDR2 SVGAGI. The CDR3 has 14 residues. The CDR3 spells CASRRDSLNQPQHF. CDR3 bases: TGTGCCAGCAGAAGGGACAGCCTCAATCAGCCCCAGCATTTT.

CDR3: CATQRTSTDTQYF. The CDR3 nucleotides read TGTGCCACCCAGCGGACTAGCACAGATACGCAGTATTTT. V usage is TRBV27 and J usage is TRBJ2-3; TRBD2 is a possible D gene (5 bases). Germline loops: CDR1 MNHEY, CDR2 SMNVEV (reference sequence). The CDR3 runs 13 residues. V gave up 10 bases and J gave up 0 bases, with 11 bases separating them.

The rearrangement links TRBV7-9 to TRBJ2-3; 10 nucleotides match TRBD2. With 3 bases clipped from V and 2 bases from J, the junction kept 2 bases outside the gene matches. The CDR3 runs to 15 residues. Germline V gives CDR1 SEHNR, CDR2 FQNEAQ (reference sequence). CDR3 region: CASSFLAGVTDTQYF. As DNA, the CDR3 is TGTGCCAGCAGCTTTCTAGCGGGGGTCACAGATACGCAGTATTTT.

The chain joins TRBV11-2 to TRBJ2-1, with unresolved D. The CDR3 length is 12 residues. The germline V gene has CDR1 SGHAT and CDR2 FQNNGV. With 4 bases removed from V and 9 bases from J, the gap between germline ends came to 10 bases. CDR3 bases: TGTGCCAGCAGCTCTCCGCGGTCTGAGCAGTTCTTC. Translation: CASSSPRSEQFF.

This clone is a singleton in its sample. The chain joins TRBV7-6 to TRBJ1-2, with 7 bases lining up with TRBD1. Germline V lookup: CDR1 SGHVS, CDR2 FNYEAQ. The ends lost 4 bases at V and 8 bases at J; junction bases unmatched: 10. The CDR3 has 14 residues. CDR3: CASSSNTGAGGYTF. CDR3 bases: TGTGCCAGCAGCTCGAATACAGGGGCCGGAGGCTACACCTTC.

Note on this clone: Other DNA sequences of this sample code for an identical CDR3. V usage is TRBV9 and J usage is TRBJ2-2, with D possibly TRBD2 on 5 matching bases. Looked up from germline, CDR1 is SGDLS and CDR2 is YYNGEE. The CDR3 runs to 16 residues. Between the trimmed V and J ends, which lost 8 bases and 4 bases, there was a span of 21 bases. The DNA of the CDR3 is TGTGCCAGTAGCACCAGCGGAGACCCGACCACCGGGGAGCTGTTTTTT. Residues: CASSTSGDPTTGELFF.

The chain couples TRBV27 to TRBJ1-6; perhaps TRBD1 as D (6 bases). This CDR3 spans 16 amino acids. Germline V lookup: CDR1 MNHEY, CDR2 SMNVEV (reference sequence). Trimming shortened V by 3 bases and J by 10 bases, and 19 bases separated the two germline ends. In DNA, the CDR3 is TGTGCCAGCAGTTTGGAGGGGACACGCGCTTCCTCACCCCTCCACTTT. As protein: CASSLEGTRASSPLHF.